This T cell receptor beta chain stems from a study of Graves' ophthalmopathy and Graves' hyperthyroidism. Concerning this clonotype: Its antigen is still unknown.

Investigators amplified TCR beta CDR3 regions from RNA transcripts. Second-round multiplex PCR came after a first-round RT-PCR that employed HTBI primers. Each CDR3 protein gets one entry after TCRdb re-called the multiplex PCR reads with MiXCR. There are over a million distinct CDR3 sequences in the sample; about 35% occur only once, and roughly 10% lies in the top ten. Study results and limitations: Clonotypes were expanded in thyroid at above 0.001 frequency, and most also appeared in blood. Sensitivity reached 87.88% and specificity roughly 82% for a 13-signature model separating ophthalmopathy from stable hyperthyroidism.

Germline V gene data show CDR1 as MNHEY and CDR2 as SMNVEV (reference sequence). V was shortened by 2 bases and J by 4 bases, with 23 bases between the two germline ends. The CDR3 has 18 residues. Excluded were patients with other autoimmune diseases, uncontrolled infections, pregnancy or lactation. The chain links TRBV27 to TRBJ1-2; D gene uncertain. Sequenced material: peripheral blood or thyroid tissue (not recorded which). This TCR derives from an adult man with Graves' hyperthyroidism. The CDR3 spells CASSLPRFLLIGCYGYTF. In nucleotides, the CDR3 is TGTGCCAGCAGTTTACCCAGGTTCTTACTGATCGGCTGCTATGGCTACACCTTC.